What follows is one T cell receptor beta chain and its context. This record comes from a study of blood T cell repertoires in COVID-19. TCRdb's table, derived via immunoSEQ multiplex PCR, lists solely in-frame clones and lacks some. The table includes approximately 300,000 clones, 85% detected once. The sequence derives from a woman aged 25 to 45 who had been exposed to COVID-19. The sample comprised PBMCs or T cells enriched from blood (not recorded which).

In nucleotides, the CDR3 is TGTGCCAGCAGTGAAGCAGGGGGGGCTCGGGAAAAACTGTTTTTT. Translation gives CASSEAGGAREKLFF. The genes are TRBV2 and TRBJ1-4, with D possibly TRBD1 on 6 matching bases. Trimming left V 0 bases short and J 8 bases short, with 13 bases between. Germline values: CDR1 SNHLY, CDR2 FYNNEI. CDR3 length: 15 residues.